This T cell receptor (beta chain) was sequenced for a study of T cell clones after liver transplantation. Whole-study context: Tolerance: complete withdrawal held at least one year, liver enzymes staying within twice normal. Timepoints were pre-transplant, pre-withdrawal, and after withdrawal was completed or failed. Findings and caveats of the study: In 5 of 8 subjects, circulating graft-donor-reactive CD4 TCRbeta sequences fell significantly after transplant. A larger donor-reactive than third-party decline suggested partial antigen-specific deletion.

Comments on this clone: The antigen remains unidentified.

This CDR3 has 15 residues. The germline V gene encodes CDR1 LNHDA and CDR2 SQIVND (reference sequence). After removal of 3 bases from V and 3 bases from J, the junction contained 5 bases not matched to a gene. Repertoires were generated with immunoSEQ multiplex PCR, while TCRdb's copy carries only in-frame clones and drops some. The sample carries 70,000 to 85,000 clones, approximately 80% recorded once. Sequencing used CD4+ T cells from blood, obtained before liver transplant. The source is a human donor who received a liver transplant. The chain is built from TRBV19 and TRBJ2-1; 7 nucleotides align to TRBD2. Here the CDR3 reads CASSIQGLVYNEQFF. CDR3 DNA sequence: TGTGCCAGTAGTATCCAAGGACTAGTCTACAATGAGCAGTTCTTC.